This entry describes one T cell receptor beta chain. The CDR3 is made up of 14 amino acids. Per the germline V gene, CDR1 is MDHEN and CDR2 is SYDVKM. Trimming cost V 7 bases and J 3 bases, with 16 bases left between them. These data come from a study of CD8 T cells in Susac syndrome. When the RNA was reverse transcribed, random hexamers were used with an input of 0.5 to 1 ug. The amplification used immunoSEQ multiplex PCR on TCR beta CDR3; it spanned 54 Vbeta and 13 Jbeta. TCRdb called the immunoSEQ multiplex PCR reads again in MiXCR, with one record for every CDR3 protein. This sample carries hundreds of thousands of distinct CDR3 sequences, about 94% of them seen once, and the ten largest clones take around 0.16%. High-throughput TCR beta sequencing covered peripheral CD8+ and CD4+ T cells. While CD8+ and CD4+ T cells were isolated negatively, TEMRA cells were enriched by FACS.

Sequenced material: CD4+ T cells from PBMCs. The chain employs TRBV28 and TRBJ2-7, with D unresolved. The TCR comes from a human donor with Susac syndrome. In DNA form, the CDR3 reads TGTGCCAGCACCCTAAGTCCCGGAAACTACGAGCAGTACTTC. Its protein is CASTLSPGNYEQYF. Drawing the rest from reference TRBV28 and TRBJ2-7, the complete variable domain is DVKVTQSSRYLVKRTGEKVFLECVQDMDHENMFWYRQDPGLGLRLIYFSYDVKMKEKGDIPEGYSVSREKKERFSLILESASTNQTSMYLCASTLSPGNYEQYFGPGTRLTVT.